Listed below are T cell receptor beta chains from one sample, sequenced in a study of PD-1 blockade in mismatch repair-deficient tumors. Repertoires were generated with immunoSEQ multiplex PCR, while TCRdb's copy carries only in-frame clones and drops some. Among 77,000 or so clones, roughly 80% were seen once, and the ten largest hold approximately 5.1%. The starting material was peripheral blood, obtained 44 weeks after starting pembrolizumab. Receptors originate from an adult with mismatch repair-deficient cancer. CDR3s include the opening cysteine and the closing phenylalanine or tryptophan. D genes are given only for firm matches. Some rows have no size entry. The others give once, few or many, or a class for an expanded clone.

V,size,D,J,DNA,CDR3
TRBV18,-,TRBD1,TRBJ1-5,TGTGCCAGCTCACCCTCCGGGACAGGGGGCAATCAGCCCCAGCATTTT,CASSPSGTGGNQPQHF
TRBV18,-,TRBD1,TRBJ2-2,TGTGCCAGCTCACCAAGACAGGGGAGCACCGGGGAGCTGTTTTTT,CASSPRQGSTGELFF
TRBV9,-,TRBD1,TRBJ2-7,TGTGCCAGCAGCCCCCCGACAGGGAAGAGATACGAGCAGTACTTC,CASSPPTGKRYEQYF
TRBV19,-,TRBD2,TRBJ2-7,TGTGCCAGTAGTATAGATCGCGGGGGATGGAGCTACGAGCAGTACTTC,CASSIDRGGWSYEQYF
TRBV30,-,-,TRBJ2-1,TGTGCCTATGACCCAGGGAGCTCCTACAATGAGCAGTTCTTC,CAYDPGSSYNEQFF
TRBV7-9,-,-,TRBJ2-7,TGTGCCAGCAGCTTAGCTATGTCAAACGGAAAGCAGTACTTC,CASSLAMSNGKQYF
TRBV29-1,-,-,TRBJ2-7,TGCAGCGTTGAAGGTGGGAGGGCGGGGGCCGAGCAGTACTTC,CSVEGGRAGAEQYF
TRBV10-1,-,TRBD2,TRBJ2-1,TGCGCCAGCAGTAACGTAGCGGGAGGAAATGAGCAGTTCTTC,CASSNVAGGNEQFF
TRBV6-6,-,TRBD1,TRBJ1-4,TGTGCCAGCAATCGCCAGGGGGCAACTAATGAAAAACTGTTTTTT,CASNRQGATNEKLFF
TRBV19,-,-,TRBJ2-3,TGTGCCAGTAGTGCGATGGTCCAAGATACGCAGTATTTT,CASSAMVQDTQYF
TRBV29-1,-,-,TRBJ1-2,TGCAGCGTTGAAGATCTTCAGGGAGGGTATGGCTACACCTTC,CSVEDLQGGYGYTF
TRBV4-3,-,-,TRBJ2-1,TGCGCCAGCAGCCCTCTGCCTAACGAATACGATGAGCAGTTCTTC,CASSPLPNEYDEQFF
TRBV19,once,-,TRBJ2-2,TGTGCCAGTAGTATAGGGATTGGCCAGAACACCGGGGAGCTGTTTTTT,CASSIGIGQNTGELFF
TRBV6-5,once,-,TRBJ1-5,TGTGCCACCCGCCGGTCTAGTCAGCCCCAGCATTTT,CATRRSSQPQHF
TRBV6-6,-,-,TRBJ1-4,TGTGCCAGCAGTTACGGAGGCGACTTTAATGAAAAACTGTTTTTT,CASSYGGDFNEKLFF
TRBV19,few,-,TRBJ2-1,TGTGCCAGTAGTATAGAGCGGGGTGAGCAGTTCTTC,CASSIERGEQFF
TRBV18,-,TRBD1,TRBJ2-1,TGTGCCAGCTCCTGGTCAGGGACAGGGGGCGGCAATGAGCAGTTCTTC,CASSWSGTGGGNEQFF